This TCR beta chain was obtained from a study of T-cell memory formation after mild COVID-19. Study context: Largely, TCR clusters stayed within a single donor. Regarding the study as a whole: CD4+ bias marked clones expanding day 15 to 37, unlike balanced contracting clones. Researchers could not confirm that second-wave clones peaking on day 37 targeted SARS-CoV-2. Clones that contracted clustered mainly in CM and EM if CD4+ and in EMRA if CD8+.

The CDR3 is 13 residues long. The germline V gene has CDR1 LGHDT and CDR2 YNNKEL (reference sequence). Trimming stripped 7 bases from V and 6 bases from J, with 15 bases between. A note on this clonotype: Its matching antigen is unknown.

In TCRdb, the 5' RACE reads were re-called with MiXCR into one record per CDR3 protein. The sample lists roughly 120,000 distinct CDR3 sequences, 15% to 20% occurring once. The sequence was collected from an adult woman who had mild COVID-19 (a few samples of this study predate the infection). Cell type and time point are not known. The sequenced sample was PBMCs or a T cell subset sorted from them (not recorded which). The rearrangement uses TRBV3-1 and TRBJ2-5, with D perhaps TRBD2 (6 bases). The CDR3 nucleotides read TGTGCCAGCACCTACGGAGGCGGGAAGACCCAGTACTTC. It is translated as CASTYGGGKTQYF.